A selection of T cell receptor beta chains follows, all from one sample in a study of OX40 agonist ivuxolimab in advanced cancers. Assay: immunoSEQ multiplex PCR; the TCRdb copy retains only in-frame clones and omits some. The sample gives about 73,000 clones, around nine tenths of which show up once; under 0.85% is in the top ten. Here the sequenced sample was CD4+ or CD8+ T cells sorted from blood, taken in a trial of the OX40 agonist ivuxolimab. Receptors were obtained from an adult with an advanced solid tumor such as melanoma, head and neck, liver or kidney cancer. The CDR3 runs from the conserved cysteine through the conserved F or W. A D gene is named only where the DNA matches it firmly. Only part of the rows carry a size: once, few, many, or a class if the clone is expanded.

cdr3_length | d_call | clone_size | j_call | v_call | cdr3_aa | cdr3_nt
15 | NA | NA | TRBJ2-3 | TRBV18 | CASSPGRQSTDTQYF | TGTGCCAGCTCACCAGGGCGGCAAAGCACAGATACGCAGTATTTT
16 | NA | NA | TRBJ2-1 | TRBV5-6 | CASSLGSASFNNEQFF | TGTGCCAGCAGCTTGGGATCGGCTAGCTTTAACAATGAGCAGTTCTTC
17 | TRBD2 | NA | TRBJ2-7 | TRBV9 | CASSVGLAGSVSYEQYF | TGTGCCAGCAGCGTGGGACTAGCGGGATCCGTCTCCTACGAGCAGTACTTC
15 | NA | NA | TRBJ1-1 | TRBV18 | CASSPRSELNTEAFF | TGTGCCAGCTCGCCGAGGTCTGAGTTAAACACTGAAGCTTTCTTT
14 | TRBD2 | NA | TRBJ2-1 | TRBV28 | CASCKGLAYNEQFF | TGTGCCAGCTGCAAGGGACTAGCGTACAATGAGCAGTTCTTC
14 | TRBD2 | NA | TRBJ2-3 | TRBV10-1 | CASSESAVGGTQYF | TGCGCCAGCAGTGAGTCTGCCGTGGGGGGGACGCAGTATTTT
14 | NA | NA | TRBJ1-1 | TRBV9 | CASSVAGQNTEAFF | TGTGCCAGCAGCGTAGCCGGGCAGAACACTGAAGCTTTCTTT
15 | NA | NA | TRBJ1-2 | TRBV5-1 | CASSTIDLGGRGYTF | TGCGCCAGCAGCACCATCGATCTTGGGGGGCGCGGCTACACCTTC
20 | NA | NA | TRBJ1-3 | TRBV6-4 | CASSDPSKIMARGLGNTIYF | TGTGCCAGCAGTGACCCTTCGAAAATAATGGCGCGGGGACTTGGAAACACCATATATTTT
14 | TRBD1 | NA | TRBJ2-7 | TRBV18 | CASSRDSQSREQYF | TGTGCCAGCTCACGGGACAGCCAATCGAGGGAGCAGTACTTC
13 | TRBD1 | NA | TRBJ1-5 | TRBV5-1 | CASSQGEGQPQHF | TGCGCCAGCAGTCAGGGGGAGGGTCAGCCCCAGCATTTT
19 | TRBD1 | NA | TRBJ1-5 | TRBV6-4 | CASSDPRDRGTKGNQPQHF | TGTGCCAGCAGTGACCCCCGGGACAGGGGAACAAAGGGCAATCAGCCCCAGCATTTT
13 | NA | NA | TRBJ1-1 | TRBV18 | CASSPPGGTEAFF | TGTGCCAGCTCACCTCCGGGCGGCACTGAAGCTTTCTTT
16 | TRBD1 | NA | TRBJ1-3 | TRBV5-1 | CASSPKTGRNGNTIYF | TGCGCCAGCAGCCCTAAGACAGGGAGGAATGGAAACACCATATATTTT
15 | NA | NA | TRBJ2-3 | TRBV4-3 | CASSQGGSRTDTQYF | TGCGCCAGCAGCCAAGGGGGCTCCCGGACAGATACGCAGTATTTT
15 | TRBD1 | NA | TRBJ2-2 | TRBV5-1 | CASSSGQGHTGELFF | TGCGCCAGCAGCTCCGGACAGGGTCACACCGGGGAGCTGTTTTTT
13 | NA | NA | TRBJ1-1 | TRBV10-1 | CASSESASGAAFF | TGCGCCAGCAGTGAGTCCGCTTCGGGAGCAGCTTTCTTT
15 | NA | NA | TRBJ2-3 | TRBV7-9 | CASSLGDLTTDTQYF | TGTGCCAGCAGCTTAGGGGACTTGACCACAGATACGCAGTATTTT
14 | NA | few | TRBJ1-1 | TRBV19 | CASSIVLGIPEAFF | TGTGCCAGTAGTATAGTGTTAGGGATCCCTGAAGCTTTCTTT
14 | TRBD1 | NA | TRBJ1-2 | TRBV7-9 | CASSFQGGDYGYTF | TGTGCCAGCAGCTTCCAGGGGGGCGACTATGGCTACACCTTC
14 | NA | NA | TRBJ2-7 | TRBV2 | CASSTGIGAYEQYF | TGTGCCAGCAGCACAGGGATTGGGGCCTACGAGCAGTACTTC
14 | NA | once | TRBJ2-3 | TRBV23-1 | CAKAVKRGADTQYF | TGCGCCAAAGCAGTCAAAAGGGGGGCAGATACGCAGTATTTT